This TCR beta chain was captured by sequencing in a study of beta chain features in type 1 diabetes. This clone was picked up a small number of times. Its antigen is not identified. A read error may produce the germline difference seen at one junction end. Looked up from germline, CDR1 is SGHTA and CDR2 is FQGNSA. The CDR3 spans 9 residues. Overall study findings and caveats: Still unanswered here is whether HLA type influences TCRB rearrangement. For patients and controls alike, PCR might favor shorter templates to the same degree. For type 1 diabetes patients, VDJ junctions showed fewer insertions and more deletions.

Expressed TCRB transcripts were sequenced because the entire RNA isolate underwent reverse transcription. Profiled with immunoSEQ multiplex PCR; TCRdb holds only in-frame clones, not every one. The sample lists more than 85,000 clones, 30% to 40% occurring once. This rearrangement joins TRBV7-2 to TRBJ1-1; 10 bases are shared with TRBD1. The sequence derives from a woman aged 18-35 years in good health. Material: stem cell memory CD4+ T cells from blood. As DNA, the CDR3 is TGTGCCAGCAGTCGGGACAGGGGCTTT. This encodes CASSRDRGF.